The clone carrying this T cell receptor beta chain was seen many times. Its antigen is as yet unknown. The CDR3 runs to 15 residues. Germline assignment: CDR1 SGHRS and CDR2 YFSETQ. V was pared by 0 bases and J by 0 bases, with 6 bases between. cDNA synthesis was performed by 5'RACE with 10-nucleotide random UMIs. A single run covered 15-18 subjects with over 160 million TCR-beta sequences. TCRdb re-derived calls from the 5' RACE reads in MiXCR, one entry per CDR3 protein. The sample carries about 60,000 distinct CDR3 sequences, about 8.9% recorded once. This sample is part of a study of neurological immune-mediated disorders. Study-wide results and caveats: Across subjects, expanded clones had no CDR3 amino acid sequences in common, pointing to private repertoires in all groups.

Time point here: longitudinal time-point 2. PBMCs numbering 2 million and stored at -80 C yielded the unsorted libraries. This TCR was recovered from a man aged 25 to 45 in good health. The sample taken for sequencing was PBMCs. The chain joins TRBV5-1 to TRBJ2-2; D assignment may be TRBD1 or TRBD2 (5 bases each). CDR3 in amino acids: CASSLAGPNTGELFF. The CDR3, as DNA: TGCGCCAGCAGCTTGGCGGGGCCGAACACCGGGGAGCTGTTTTTT.